A single sample gave rise to the 23 T cell receptor beta chains below, sequenced in a study of cytomegalovirus exposure and HLA in healthy donors. In the PCR, 60 Vbeta and 13 Jbeta primers were used. Using immunoSEQ multiplex PCR, the repertoire was profiled, and TCRdb retains in-frame clones only, with some absent. The sample has under 150,000 clones, around three quarters seen once. The sample comprised PBMCs. These receptors originate from a man aged 40-55 years in good health and CMV-seronegative.

The chain joins TRBV6-5 to TRBJ2-7; tentatively, D is TRBD1 (6 bases). Trimming cost V 6 bases and J 2 bases, with 11 bases left between them. Germline V gene sequence: CDR1 MNHEY, CDR2 SVGAGI. The CDR3 sequence is 13 residues long. Written as DNA, the CDR3 is TGTGCCAGCAGACAGGGACAAACCTACGAGCAGTACTTC. Translation gives CASRQGQTYEQYF.

This rearrangement joins TRBV10-3 to TRBJ1-1; 8 positions agree with TRBD1. The CDR3 spans 15 residues. Germline loops: CDR1 ENHRY, CDR2 SYGVKD. V lost 2 bases, J lost 0 bases, and 2 bases stayed unmatched. In DNA, the CDR3 is TGTGCCATCAGTGAGGGACAGGGCATGAACACTGAAGCTTTCTTT. Amino acid sequence: CAISEGQGMNTEAFF.

The V and J genes are TRBV5-1 and TRBJ2-2, with TRBD2 matching 8 bases. Trimming removed 4 bases from V and 0 bases from J; junction bases left unmatched: 17. The CDR3 is 20 residues long. CDR1 and CDR2 from the germline V gene are SGHRS and YFSETQ. The CDR3 nucleotides are TGCGCCAGCAGCCCGTCCGGGACTAGAGGAAAACCCACGAACACCGGGGAGCTGTTTTTT. It is translated as CASSPSGTRGKPTNTGELFF.

This clone was recorded only once. The rearrangement links TRBV27 to TRBJ1-5; 7 positions match TRBD1. CDR1 and CDR2 (germline): MNHEY, SMNVEV (reference sequence). The CDR3 is 14 amino acids. The V gene end was trimmed by 5 bases and the J gene end by 5 bases; junction bases not matched to a gene: 6. The CDR3 region is CASSLWTGYQPQHF. The CDR3 bases are TGTGCCAGCAGTCTTTGGACAGGATATCAGCCCCAGCATTTT.

The V gene is TRBV7-9, the J gene TRBJ2-7, with D possibly being TRBD2 (5 bases). Germline CDR1 reads SEHNR; CDR2 reads FQNEAQ (reference sequence). The germline V and J ends were trimmed by 1 base and 4 bases, with 11 bases remaining between them. The CDR3 spans 14 residues. CDR3 sequence: CASSLDFREYEQYF. The CDR3 DNA sequence: TGTGCCAGCAGCTTAGACTTCCGGGAATACGAGCAGTACTTC.

This sequence joins TRBV27 and TRBJ2-3; D is unresolved. Between the trimmed V and J ends, which lost 0 bases and 6 bases, there was a span of 10 bases. This CDR3 comprises 14 residues. In germline, CDR1 is MNHEY, CDR2 SMNVEV (reference sequence). The CDR3 loop is CASSLSAGLDTQYF. As DNA, the CDR3 is TGTGCCAGCAGTTTATCGGCCGGGTTGGATACGCAGTATTTT.

The V call is TRBV11-1, the J call TRBJ2-1; 12 nucleotides match TRBD2. V was clipped by 5 bases and J by 3 bases; unmatched bases: 2. This CDR3 is built from 15 residues. Germline CDR1 and CDR2: SGHAT and FQDESV (reference sequence). The CDR3 loop is CASSAGLAGYNEQFF. The CDR3 DNA reads TGTGCCAGCAGCGCGGGACTAGCGGGCTACAATGAGCAGTTCTTC. The whole variable domain, remainder taken from reference TRBV11-1 and TRBJ2-1, is EAEVAQSPRYKITEKSQAVAFWCDPISGHATLYWYRQILGQGPELLVQFQDESVVDDSQLPKDRFSAERLKGVDSTLKIQPAELGDSAMYLCASSAGLAGYNEQFFGPGTRLTVL.

The table lists this clone with a few counts. This chain connects TRBV13 to TRBJ2-1; 13 nucleotides match TRBD2. Germline CDR1 reads PRHDT; CDR2 reads FYEKMQ (reference sequence). The CDR3 loop spans 14 amino acids. With V trimmed by 4 bases and J by 8 bases, 2 bases remained unmatched. CDR3 amino acids: CASSSGLAGHEQFF. For the CDR3, the DNA is TGTGCCAGCAGCTCGGGACTAGCGGGACATGAGCAGTTCTTC.

V and J are TRBV6-6 and TRBJ2-2, with TRBD1 as a possible D gene (6 bases). Germline V gene data show CDR1 as MNHNY and CDR2 as SVGAGI (reference sequence). Trimming took 0 bases from V and 7 from J, leaving 12 bases between them. CDR3 length: 15 residues. The CDR3 DNA reads TGTGCCAGCAGTTACTCGGGGCAGGGGATCGGGGAGCTGTTTTTT. Translating gives CASSYSGQGIGELFF.

The V call is TRBV6-5, the J call TRBJ1-1; TRBD1 matches at 8 bases. The germline V gene has CDR1 MNHEY and CDR2 SVGAGI. This CDR3 is built from 13 residues. Unmatched junction bases numbered 4, after V lost 6 bases and J lost 4 bases. The DNA of the CDR3 is TGTGCCAGCAGATCCACAGGGGGCACTGAAGCTTTCTTT. Translation: CASRSTGGTEAFF.

In this sample, this clone turned up a few times. V and J are TRBV30 and TRBJ1-6, with a tentative D call TRBD1 (6 bases). The CDR3 is made up of 15 amino acids. Germline lookup yields CDR1 GTSNPN and CDR2 SVGIG (reference sequence). With 4 bases removed from V and 7 bases from J, the gap between germline ends came to 17 bases. This CDR3 is CAWKCKAGTNSPLHF. CDR3 DNA: TGTGCCTGGAAGTGCAAGGCCGGGACAAATTCACCCCTCCACTTT.

The rearrangement links TRBV6-5 to TRBJ1-6; the match to TRBD1 covers 9 bases. Germline V gene sequence: CDR1 MNHEY, CDR2 SVGAGI. The CDR3 runs to 13 residues. The V gene end was trimmed by 4 bases and the J gene end by 9 bases; junction bases not matched to a gene: 1. CDR3 region: CASSSGQGSPLHF. In nucleotides, the CDR3 is TGTGCCAGCAGTTCGGGACAGGGTTCACCCCTCCACTTT.

This clone turned up a few times. The chain recombines TRBV27 with TRBJ2-7; 7 bases align to TRBD1. This CDR3 is 17 amino acids long. Germline V CDR1 and CDR2: MNHEY, SMNVEV (reference sequence). V trimming: 4 bases; J trimming: 6 bases; junction bases outside the gene matches: 18. CDR3 coding DNA: TGTGCCAGCAGTTCAACCGGGACAGCCCTAAGGGTGTGCGAGCAGTACTTC. Protein: CASSSTGTALRVCEQYF.

This clone was counted a few times. The chain employs TRBV7-9 and TRBJ2-5, with D hard to call. Germline V gene lookup returns CDR1 SEHNR and CDR2 FQNEAQ (reference sequence). The CDR3 totals 16 residues. V lost 1 base, J lost 1 base, and 13 bases lay in between. Written as DNA, the CDR3 is TGTGCCAGCAGCTTAGAGCGCCGAGCTCCCCAAGAGACCCAGTACTTC. This encodes CASSLERRAPQETQYF. The complete variable domain, with remaining parts taken from reference TRBV7-9 and TRBJ2-5, reads DTGVSQNPRHKITKRGQNVTFRCDPISEHNRLYWYRQTLGQGPEFLTYFQNEAQLEKSRLLSDRFSAERPKGSFSTLEIQRTEQGDSAMYLCASSLERRAPQETQYFGPGTRLLVL.

This rearrangement joins TRBV23-1 to TRBJ1-5, with D perhaps TRBD1 (5 bases). TRBV23-1 is noted as an ORF with a role that remains uncertain. This CDR3 is built from 16 residues. The germline V and J ends were trimmed by 0 bases and 4 bases, with 13 bases remaining between them. In nucleotides, the CDR3 is TGCGCCAGCAGTCAATCCGTCGGGACTCATAATCAGCCCCAGCATTTT. Its protein product is CASSQSVGTHNQPQHF.

This chain links TRBV7-9 with TRBJ2-2; 7 nucleotides agree with TRBD1. CDR1 is SEHNR, CDR2 FQNEAQ, per germline (reference sequence). CDR3 length equals 12 residues. With 6 bases clipped from V and 7 bases from J, the junction kept 2 bases outside the gene matches. The CDR3 region has the DNA TGTGCCAGCAGACGACAGGGCGGGGAGCTGTTTTTT. It translates to CASRRQGGELFF.

The chain's CDR3 is CASSLWGRDYGYTF. CDR3 bases: TGTGCCAGCAGTTTATGGGGCAGGGACTATGGCTACACCTTC. This rearrangement joins TRBV28 to TRBJ1-2, with D tentatively TRBD1 (5 bases). CDR1 is MDHEN and CDR2 is SYDVKM in the germline V gene. CDR3 length: 14 amino acids. The V end lost 0 bases, the J end lost 3 bases, and 8 bases lay between the germline ends.

This clone showed up just a few times. The V call is TRBV29-1, the J call TRBJ1-2; D gene unclear. This CDR3 is built from 12 residues. V lost 7 bases, J lost 8 bases, and 17 bases lay in between. Germline CDR1 and CDR2: SQVTM and ANQGSEA. CDR3 loop: CSGFQEGYGYTF. In DNA, the CDR3 is TGCAGCGGCTTTCAGGAAGGCTACGGCTACACCTTC.

This chain links TRBV5-1 with TRBJ2-1; TRBD1 aligns across 9 bases. This CDR3 has 14 residues. Germline values: CDR1 SGHRS, CDR2 YFSETQ. J lost 7 bases, V lost 2 bases, and 4 bases had no gene match. The CDR3 nucleotides are TGCGCCAGCAGCTTACAGACAGGGGGGAATGAGCAGTTCTTC. Protein: CASSLQTGGNEQFF. The whole variable domain, remainder taken from reference TRBV5-1 and TRBJ2-1, is KAGVTQTPRYLIKTRGQQVTLSCSPISGHRSVSWYQQTPGQGLQFLFEYFSETQRNKGNFPGRFSGRQFSNSRSEMNVSTLELGDSALYLCASSLQTGGNEQFFGPGTRLTVL.

This chain connects TRBV5-1 to TRBJ1-1; TRBD1 is a possible D gene (5 bases). The CDR3 has 14 amino acids. V was trimmed by 0 bases and J by 0 bases, leaving 6 bases between them. Germline V gene sequence: CDR1 SGHRS, CDR2 YFSETQ. The CDR3 loop reads CASSLEGVNTEAFF. The DNA of the CDR3 is TGCGCCAGCAGCTTGGAAGGGGTGAACACTGAAGCTTTCTTT.

The J gene is TRBJ2-1, the V gene TRBV5-6; D uncertain. CDR1 and CDR2 from the germline V gene are SGHDT and YYEEEE. Trimming took off 4 bases at V and 10 bases at J, with 18 bases between the two ends. This CDR3 has 14 residues. The CDR3 is CASSAGSPTREQFF. Written as DNA, the CDR3 is TGTGCCAGCAGCGCCGGTTCTCCCACCCGGGAGCAGTTCTTC.

This clone was seen a few times. The V gene is TRBV5-6, the J gene TRBJ1-1; 8 bases are a match to TRBD1. V gave up 5 bases and J gave up 10 bases; unmatched junction bases: 13. The CDR3 has 14 amino acids. From germline, CDR1 is SGHDT and CDR2 YYEEEE. The CDR3 region is CASRYRDRNSGAFF. The CDR3 nucleotides read TGTGCCAGCAGATACCGGGACAGGAATTCGGGAGCTTTCTTT.

This chain joins TRBV5-4 and TRBJ1-1; maybe TRBD1 (6 bases). Germline V gives CDR1 SGHNT, CDR2 YYREEE (reference sequence). V was trimmed by 2 bases and J by 3 bases, leaving 11 bases between them. The CDR3 has 14 amino acids. The CDR3: CASSFSGVDTEAFF. CDR3 bases: TGTGCCAGCAGCTTTTCAGGGGTCGACACTGAAGCTTTCTTT.